The rows below give T cell receptor beta chains drawn from one sample of a study of blood T cell repertoires in COVID-19. Generated by immunoSEQ multiplex PCR, the TCRdb table keeps only in-frame clones and is missing some. The sample carries about 55,000 clones, around 80% recorded once. Specimen: peripheral blood. Receptors originate from a human donor in a cohort sampled during active or convalescent COVID-19. Each CDR3 is given without its conserved first and last residue. Each record gives: J gene, V gene, CDR3 protein.

J: TRBJ1-5
V: TRBV19
CDR3: ASSDRDSSRSNQPQH

J: TRBJ2-7
V: TRBV25-1
CDR3: ASSEAGQYYEQY

J: TRBJ2-7
V: TRBV11-2
CDR3: ASSLDLLAEQY

J: TRBJ1-4
V: TRBV5-1
CDR3: ASRPTGGRANEKLF

J: TRBJ2-1
V: TRBV20-1
CDR3: SASGRAGVSWDEQF

J: TRBJ1-3
V: TRBV10-3
CDR3: AISEGSRSGNTIY

J: TRBJ1-5
V: TRBV6-5
CDR3: ASSTRQGQPQH

J: TRBJ1-6
V: TRBV25-1
CDR3: ASSAIGTGDSPLH

J: TRBJ2-6
V: TRBV5-1
CDR3: ASTSAGLGANVLT

J: TRBJ1-1
V: TRBV12-3/TRBV12-4
CDR3: ASSTTGPLEAF

J: TRBJ2-5
V: TRBV5-8
CDR3: ASSFPSGVQETQY

J: TRBJ2-2
V: TRBV14
CDR3: ASSPLRTGKLRNTGELF

J: TRBJ1-1
V: TRBV18
CDR3: ASSPPGGSTEAF

J: TRBJ1-2
V: TRBV7-9
CDR3: ASSPVVRRFYGYT

J: TRBJ1-1
V: TRBV27
CDR3: ASSPRSNTEAF

J: TRBJ2-5
V: TRBV5-1
CDR3: ASSGGDQETQY

J: TRBJ2-2
V: TRBV15
CDR3: ATSRDRRETGELF

J: TRBJ2-2
V: TRBV29-1
CDR3: SVQQGAHTGELF

J: TRBJ1-2
V: TRBV5-5
CDR3: ASSLDFANYGYT

J: TRBJ1-3
V: TRBV12-3/TRBV12-4
CDR3: ASESSGNTIY

J: TRBJ2-1
V: TRBV5-8
CDR3: ASSFLRRAGNEQF

J: TRBJ1-1
V: TRBV7-8
CDR3: ASSFDLGMRFVTEAF

J: TRBJ2-7
V: TRBV4-1
CDR3: ASSQQGKNEQY

J: TRBJ2-4
V: TRBV5-4
CDR3: ASSFRADKNIQY

J: TRBJ1-1
V: TRBV7-3
CDR3: ASSLSVDTEAF

J: TRBJ2-7
V: TRBV11-3
CDR3: ASSGPGQEYEQY

J: TRBJ2-5
V: TRBV11-1
CDR3: ASSLLQGVQETQY

J: TRBJ2-7
V: TRBV7-8
CDR3: ASSSDRPYEQY

J: TRBJ2-5
V: TRBV7-2
CDR3: ASSLVGAGHSKTQY

J: TRBJ2-1
V: TRBV7-2
CDR3: ASSVLAGTDNEQF

J: TRBJ2-1
V: TRBV27
CDR3: ASSPQDRYNEQF

J: TRBJ2-3
V: TRBV20-1
CDR3: SASRSGSTDTQY

J: TRBJ1-3
V: TRBV27
CDR3: ASSFLGGNTIY

J: TRBJ2-5
V: TRBV6-5
CDR3: ASRSQGDLQETQY

J: TRBJ1-2
V: TRBV14
CDR3: ASSQDRSRGSPYFYGYT

J: TRBJ1-4
V: TRBV7-2
CDR3: ASSSAPQGYEKLF

J: TRBJ1-3
V: TRBV27
CDR3: ASKRGDRGLEGNTIY

J: TRBJ1-2
V: TRBV5-4
CDR3: ASSSPGDRGVLDGYT

J: TRBJ1-3
V: TRBV7-2
CDR3: ASSFGLRSGNTIY

J: TRBJ2-1
V: TRBV4-3
CDR3: ASSQGQGAYNEQF

J: TRBJ2-3
V: TRBV5-1
CDR3: ASSLLVAGRGDTQY

J: TRBJ1-1
V: TRBV4-3
CDR3: ASSHDVAGGNTEAF

J: TRBJ2-7
V: TRBV5-8
CDR3: ASALGGQYYEQY

J: TRBJ2-3
V: TRBV6-6
CDR3: ASSLLAGGRDTQY

J: TRBJ2-5
V: TRBV5-6
CDR3: ASSPVAGKETQY

J: TRBJ1-1
V: TRBV3-1/TRBV3-2
CDR3: ASSQGAGQGVYYTEAF

J: TRBJ1-4
V: TRBV5-4
CDR3: ASSRGQGGTNEKLF

J: TRBJ2-3
V: TRBV9
CDR3: ASSGRTTIPPDTQY

J: TRBJ1-6
V: TRBV6-1
CDR3: ASSEAPDRGRSPLH

J: TRBJ2-7
V: TRBV6-5
CDR3: ASSRGQLADEQY

J: TRBJ2-7
V: TRBV4-3
CDR3: ASSAGTGEYEQY

J: TRBJ1-1
V: TRBV12-3/TRBV12-4
CDR3: ASSGQGIEAF

J: TRBJ1-1
V: TRBV7-9
CDR3: ASSGWDRGNTEAF